The rows below give T cell receptor beta chains drawn from one sample of a study of cytomegalovirus exposure and HLA in healthy donors. Here immunoSEQ multiplex PCR was the method, and the copy in TCRdb shows in-frame clones only, minus some. The table lists 150,000 to 200,000 clones, roughly four fifths of them singletons, with about 1% in the top ten. Source material: PBMCs. These receptors were taken from a woman in her thirties or forties in good health and CMV-seronegative. CDR3s include the opening cysteine and the closing phenylalanine or tryptophan. Each record gives: clone size, J gene, V gene, D gene, CDR3 protein, CDR3 DNA. D genes are given only for firm matches. Size is omitted from some rows. Given values are once, few, many or a class for expanded clones.

- TRBJ1-1 TRBV7-3 - CASSSQVNTEAFF TGTGCCAGCAGCTCACAGGTGAACACTGAAGCTTTCTTT
once TRBJ2-5 TRBV5-4 TRBD2 CASSISGSRVETQYF TGTGCCAGCAGCATAAGCGGGAGTCGGGTAGAGACCCAGTACTTC
- TRBJ1-1 TRBV7-8 TRBD1 CASSLDRGGDTEAFF TGTGCCAGCAGCTTGGACAGGGGGGGGGACACTGAAGCTTTCTTT
- TRBJ2-7 TRBV7-9 TRBD2 CASSPIGTSGGYEQYF TGTGCCAGCAGCCCTATTGGGACTAGCGGTGGCTACGAGCAGTACTTC
- TRBJ2-2 TRBV18 TRBD1 CASSPRTGVGELFF TGTGCCAGCTCACCGAGGACAGGGGTTGGGGAGCTGTTTTTT
- TRBJ2-3 TRBV9 TRBD2 CASSVGGRGTDTQYF TGTGCCAGCAGCGTTGGCGGGAGGGGGACAGATACGCAGTATTTT
- TRBJ2-1 TRBV7-2 TRBD2 CASRIGDYFMNEQFF TGTGCCAGCAGAATAGGGGACTATTTTATGAATGAGCAGTTCTTC
- TRBJ2-3 TRBV29-1 TRBD1 CSVPPGDSSTDTQYF TGCAGCGTTCCCCCCGGGGACAGCAGCACAGATACGCAGTATTTT
- TRBJ2-3 TRBV30 TRBD2 CAWSSPPAGGPDTQYF TGTGCCTGGAGTAGCCCCCCAGCGGGAGGACCAGATACGCAGTATTTT
- TRBJ2-7 TRBV2 - CASSGFLSSYEQYF TGTGCCAGCAGTGGTTTCCTCAGCTCCTACGAGCAGTACTTC
- TRBJ2-7 TRBV5-1 - CASSQGGVTYEQYF TGCGCCAGCAGCCAAGGAGGGGTTACCTACGAGCAGTACTTC
- TRBJ2-7 TRBV5-4 TRBD1 CASSPGQGVYEQYF TGTGCCAGCAGCCCTGGACAGGGGGTGTACGAGCAGTACTTC
- TRBJ2-3 TRBV9 TRBD2 CASGDYTDTQYF TGTGCCAGCGGGGACTACACAGATACGCAGTATTTT
- TRBJ2-3 TRBV7-2 - CASSLIGATGNTQYF TGTGCCAGCAGCTTAATAGGAGCGACGGGTAATACGCAGTATTTT
- TRBJ1-4 TRBV4-2 - CASSQTQGFSGEKLFF TGTGCCAGCAGCCAGACACAGGGATTCTCTGGTGAAAAACTGTTTTTT
- TRBJ2-2 TRBV5-6 - CASSADSGGTGELFF TGTGCCAGCAGCGCAGACAGTGGCGGCACCGGGGAGCTGTTTTTT
- TRBJ2-7 TRBV6-1 - CASSETTGDSFYEQYF TGTGCCAGCAGTGAGACGACAGGAGATAGTTTTTACGAGCAGTACTTC
- TRBJ1-4 TRBV30 TRBD1 CAWSRLGTGLNEKLFF TGTGCCTGGAGCCGACTCGGGACAGGCCTTAATGAAAAACTGTTTTTT
- TRBJ2-7 TRBV7-6 TRBD2 CASSLAISGSYEQYF TGTGCCAGCAGCTTAGCGATTAGCGGGTCCTACGAGCAGTACTTC